This TCR beta chain was sequenced for a study of blood T cell repertoires in COVID-19. CDR1 and CDR2 (germline): SGHRS, YFSETQ. The CDR3 length is 16 residues. The V and J ends lost 4 bases and 4 bases, in that order; junction bases with no gene match: 7. Per the original data handling: Quantification of nucleated cells was approximated via reference gene primer amplification. Assay: immunoSEQ multiplex PCR; the TCRdb copy retains only in-frame clones and omits some. That table furnishes V, J and clone size, whereas the DNA furnished D and trimming. Among some 31,000 clones listed, 85% were seen once. This clone was seen more than once but under ten times.

This receptor was obtained from an elderly man with active COVID-19. The chain is built from TRBV5-1 and TRBJ2-1, with 11 bases matching TRBD2. Sample: peripheral blood. CDR3 residues: CASSVKGLAAYNEQFF. CDR3 nucleotide sequence: TGCGCCAGCAGCGTAAAGGGACTAGCGGCTTACAATGAGCAGTTCTTC.